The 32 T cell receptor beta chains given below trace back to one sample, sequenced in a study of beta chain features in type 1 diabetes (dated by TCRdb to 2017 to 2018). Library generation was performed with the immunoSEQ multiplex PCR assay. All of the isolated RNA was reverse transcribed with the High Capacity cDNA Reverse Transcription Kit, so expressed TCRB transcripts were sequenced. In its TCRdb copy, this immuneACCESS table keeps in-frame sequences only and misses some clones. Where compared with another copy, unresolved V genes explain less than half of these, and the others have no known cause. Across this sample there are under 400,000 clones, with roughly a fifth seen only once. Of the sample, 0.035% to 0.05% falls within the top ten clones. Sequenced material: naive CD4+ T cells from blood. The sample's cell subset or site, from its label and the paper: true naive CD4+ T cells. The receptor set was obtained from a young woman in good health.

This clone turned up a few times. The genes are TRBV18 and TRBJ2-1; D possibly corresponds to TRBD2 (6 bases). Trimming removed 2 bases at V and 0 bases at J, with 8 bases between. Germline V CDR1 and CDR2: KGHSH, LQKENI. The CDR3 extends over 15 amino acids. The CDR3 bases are TGTGCCAGCTCACCAAACGGGGGCTCCTACAATGAGCAGTTCTTC. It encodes CASSPNGGSYNEQFF.

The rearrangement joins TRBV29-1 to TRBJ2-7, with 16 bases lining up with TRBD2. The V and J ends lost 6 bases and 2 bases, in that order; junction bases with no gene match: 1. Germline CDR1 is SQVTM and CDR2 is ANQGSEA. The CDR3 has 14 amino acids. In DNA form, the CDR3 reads TGCAGCGTAGGGACTAGCGGGAGGGCCTACGAGCAGTACTTC. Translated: CSVGTSGRAYEQYF.

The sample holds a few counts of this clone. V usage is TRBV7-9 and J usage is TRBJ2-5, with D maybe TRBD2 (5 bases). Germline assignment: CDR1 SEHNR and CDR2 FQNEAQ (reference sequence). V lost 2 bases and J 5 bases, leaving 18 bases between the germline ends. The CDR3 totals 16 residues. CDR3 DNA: TGTGCCAGCAGCTTATGGGCAGGTACTAGTTCGGAGACCCAGTACTTC. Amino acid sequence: CASSLWAGTSSETQYF.

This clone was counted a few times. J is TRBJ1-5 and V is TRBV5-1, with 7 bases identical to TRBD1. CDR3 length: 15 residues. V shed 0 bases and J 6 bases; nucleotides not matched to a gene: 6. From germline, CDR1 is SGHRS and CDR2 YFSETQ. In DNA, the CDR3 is TGCGCCAGCAGCTTGGCGACAGGGATGGGTCAGCCCCAGCATTTT. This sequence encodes CASSLATGMGQPQHF.

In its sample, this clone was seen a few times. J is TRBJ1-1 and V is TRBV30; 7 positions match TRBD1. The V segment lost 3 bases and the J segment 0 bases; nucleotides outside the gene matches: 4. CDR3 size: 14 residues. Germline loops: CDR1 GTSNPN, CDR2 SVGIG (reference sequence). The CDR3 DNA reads TGTGCCTGGAGAGAGGGGACAGTGAACACTGAAGCTTTCTTT. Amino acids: CAWREGTVNTEAFF.

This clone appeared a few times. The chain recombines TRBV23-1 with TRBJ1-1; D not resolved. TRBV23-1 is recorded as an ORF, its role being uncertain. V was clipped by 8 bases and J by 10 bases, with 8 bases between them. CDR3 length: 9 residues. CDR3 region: CASGLGAFF. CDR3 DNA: TGCGCCAGCGGACTCGGAGCTTTCTTT.

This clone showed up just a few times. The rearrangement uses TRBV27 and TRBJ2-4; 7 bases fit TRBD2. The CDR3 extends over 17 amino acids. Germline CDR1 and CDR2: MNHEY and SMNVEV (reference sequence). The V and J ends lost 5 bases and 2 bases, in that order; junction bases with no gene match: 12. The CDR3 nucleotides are TGTGCCAGCAGTCGAGGGCCCCCGGGGGGACCCAAAAACATTCAGTACTTC. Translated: CASSRGPPGGPKNIQYF.

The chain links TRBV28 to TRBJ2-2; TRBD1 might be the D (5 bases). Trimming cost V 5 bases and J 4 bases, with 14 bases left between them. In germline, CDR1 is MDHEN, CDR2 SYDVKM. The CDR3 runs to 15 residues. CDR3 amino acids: CASSLGATGTGELFF. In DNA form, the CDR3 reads TGTGCCAGCAGTCTTGGGGCTACGGGCACCGGGGAGCTGTTTTTT.

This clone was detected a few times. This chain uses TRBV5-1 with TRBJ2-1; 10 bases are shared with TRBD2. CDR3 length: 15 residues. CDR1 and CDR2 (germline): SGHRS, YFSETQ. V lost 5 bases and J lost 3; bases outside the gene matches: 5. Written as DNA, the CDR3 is TGCGCCAGCAGGTTAGCGGGAGGAAGCTACAATGAGCAGTTCTTC. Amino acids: CASRLAGGSYNEQFF.

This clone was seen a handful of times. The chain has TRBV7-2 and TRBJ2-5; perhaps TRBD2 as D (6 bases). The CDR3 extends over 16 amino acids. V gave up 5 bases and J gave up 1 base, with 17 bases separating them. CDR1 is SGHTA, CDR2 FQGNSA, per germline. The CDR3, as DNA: TGTGCCAGCAGCCCCTCGAGCGGAGGGTTCCAAGAGACCCAGTACTTC. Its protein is CASSPSSGGFQETQYF.

CDR3 nucleotides: TGTGCCTGGAGTCCCGGACACGGATCAGATACGCAGTATTTT. Translated: CAWSPGHGSDTQYF. The chain has TRBV30 and TRBJ2-3, with D possibly being TRBD1 (5 bases). The germline CDR1 and CDR2 sequences are GTSNPN and SVGIG (reference sequence). This CDR3 contains 14 residues. Trimming cost V 2 bases and J 4 bases, with 13 bases left between them.

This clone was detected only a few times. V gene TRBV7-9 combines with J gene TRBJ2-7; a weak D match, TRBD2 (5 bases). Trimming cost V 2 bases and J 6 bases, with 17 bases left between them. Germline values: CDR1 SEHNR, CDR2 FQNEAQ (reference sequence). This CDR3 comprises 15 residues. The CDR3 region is CASSLSGSSGSEQYF. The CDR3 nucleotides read TGTGCCAGCAGCTTAAGTGGATCGAGCGGAAGCGAGCAGTACTTC.

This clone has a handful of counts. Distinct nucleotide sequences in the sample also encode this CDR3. The CDR3 protein is CASSVGSYNEQFF. CDR3 nucleotides: TGCGCCAGCAGCGTGGGGAGCTACAATGAGCAGTTCTTC. V is TRBV5-1 and J is TRBJ2-1; tentatively, D is TRBD2 (5 bases). V lost 4 bases and J 3 bases, leaving 8 bases between the germline ends. The CDR3 consists of 13 residues. In germline, CDR1 is SGHRS, CDR2 YFSETQ.

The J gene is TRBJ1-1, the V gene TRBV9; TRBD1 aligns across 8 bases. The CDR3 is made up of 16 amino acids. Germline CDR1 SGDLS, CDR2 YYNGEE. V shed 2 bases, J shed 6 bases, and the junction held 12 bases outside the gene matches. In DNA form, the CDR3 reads TGTGCCAGCAGCGTGCAGTCTGGGACAGGCAACTCTGAAGCTTTCTTT. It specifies CASSVQSGTGNSEAFF.

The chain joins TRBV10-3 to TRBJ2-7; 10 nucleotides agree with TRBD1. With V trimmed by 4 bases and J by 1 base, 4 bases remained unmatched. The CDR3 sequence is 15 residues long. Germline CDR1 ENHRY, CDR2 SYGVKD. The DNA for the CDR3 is TGTGCCATCAGTGGCCGGACAGGGGGGTCCTACGAGCAGTACTTC. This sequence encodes CAISGRTGGSYEQYF.

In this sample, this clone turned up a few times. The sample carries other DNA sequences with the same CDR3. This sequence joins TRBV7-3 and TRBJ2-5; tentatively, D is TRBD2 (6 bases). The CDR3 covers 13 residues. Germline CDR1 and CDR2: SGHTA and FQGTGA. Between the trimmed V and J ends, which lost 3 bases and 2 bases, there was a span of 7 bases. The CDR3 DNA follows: TGTGCCAGCAGCTTGAGCGGGCAAGAGACCCAGTACTTC. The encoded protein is CASSLSGQETQYF.

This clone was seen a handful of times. The chain's CDR3 is CATRLAGGDTQYF. CDR3 DNA: TGTGCCACCAGGCTAGCCGGGGGGGATACGCAGTATTTT. The genes are TRBV15 and TRBJ2-3; 7 nucleotides align to TRBD2. The CDR3 spans 13 residues. V trimming: 6 bases; J trimming: 6 bases; junction bases outside the gene matches: 6. Germline V gene data show CDR1 as LNHNV and CDR2 as YYDKDF (reference sequence).

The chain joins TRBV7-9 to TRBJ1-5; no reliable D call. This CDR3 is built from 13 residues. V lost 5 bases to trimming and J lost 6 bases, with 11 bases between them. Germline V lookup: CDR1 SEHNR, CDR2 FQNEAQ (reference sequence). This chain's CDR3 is CASSRQEGQPQHF. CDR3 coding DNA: TGTGCCAGCAGCCGCCAGGAGGGTCAGCCCCAGCATTTT.

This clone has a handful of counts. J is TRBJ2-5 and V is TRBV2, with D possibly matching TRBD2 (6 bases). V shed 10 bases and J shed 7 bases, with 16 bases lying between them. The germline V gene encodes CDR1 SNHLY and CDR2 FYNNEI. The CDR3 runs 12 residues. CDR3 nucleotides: TGTGCCACCTCGGGGGAGGAGGGGACCCAGTACTTC. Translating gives CATSGEEGTQYF.

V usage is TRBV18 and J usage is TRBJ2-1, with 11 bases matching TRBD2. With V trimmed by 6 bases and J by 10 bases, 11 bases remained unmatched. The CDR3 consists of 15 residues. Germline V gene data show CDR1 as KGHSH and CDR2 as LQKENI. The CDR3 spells CASSLGTSGSGEQFF. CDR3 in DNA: TGTGCCAGCTCTCTCGGGACTAGCGGATCCGGGGAGCAGTTCTTC. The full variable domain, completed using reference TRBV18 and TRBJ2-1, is NAGVMQNPRHLVRRRGQEARLRCSPMKGHSHVYWYRQLPEEGLKFMVYLQKENIIDESGMPKERFSAEFPKEGPSILRIQQVVRGDSAAYFCASSLGTSGSGEQFFGPGTRLTVL.

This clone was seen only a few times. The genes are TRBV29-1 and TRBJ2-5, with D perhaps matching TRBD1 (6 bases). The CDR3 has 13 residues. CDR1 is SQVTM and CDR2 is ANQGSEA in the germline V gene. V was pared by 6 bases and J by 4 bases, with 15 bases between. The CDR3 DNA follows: TGCAGCGTACGTGGACAGCCTACAGAGACCCAGTACTTC. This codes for CSVRGQPTETQYF.

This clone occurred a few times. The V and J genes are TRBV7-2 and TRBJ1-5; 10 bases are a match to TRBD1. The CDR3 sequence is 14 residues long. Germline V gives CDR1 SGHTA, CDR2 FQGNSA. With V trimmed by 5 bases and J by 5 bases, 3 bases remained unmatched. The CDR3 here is CASSNDRGHQPQHF. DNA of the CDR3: TGTGCCAGCAGCAACGACAGGGGGCATCAGCCCCAGCATTTT.

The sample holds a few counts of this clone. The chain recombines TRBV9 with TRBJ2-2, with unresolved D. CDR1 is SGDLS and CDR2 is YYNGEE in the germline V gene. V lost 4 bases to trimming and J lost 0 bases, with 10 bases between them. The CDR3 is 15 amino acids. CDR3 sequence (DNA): TGTGCCAGCAGCCTAGGGCTTACGAACACCGGGGAGCTGTTTTTT. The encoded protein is CASSLGLTNTGELFF.

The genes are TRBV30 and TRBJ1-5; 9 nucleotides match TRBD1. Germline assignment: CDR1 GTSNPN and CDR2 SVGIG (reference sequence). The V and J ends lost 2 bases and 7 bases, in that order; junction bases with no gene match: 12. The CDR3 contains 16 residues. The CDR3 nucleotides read TGTGCCTGGAGTCACGCTGGGACAGGGACAAGACAGCCCCAGCATTTT. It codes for CAWSHAGTGTRQPQHF.

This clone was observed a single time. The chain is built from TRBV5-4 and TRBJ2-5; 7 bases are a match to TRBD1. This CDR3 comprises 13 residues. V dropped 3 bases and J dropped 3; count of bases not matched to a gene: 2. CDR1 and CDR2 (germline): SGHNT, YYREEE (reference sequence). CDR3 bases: TGTGCCAGCAGCTCCGGACAGGAAGAGACCCAGTACTTC. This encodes CASSSGQEETQYF. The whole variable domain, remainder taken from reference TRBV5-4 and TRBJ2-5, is ETGVTQSPTHLIKTRGQQVTLRCSSQSGHNTVSWYQQALGQGPQFIFQYYREEENGRGNFPPRFSGLQFPNYSSELNVNALELDDSALYLCASSSGQEETQYFGPGTRLLVL.

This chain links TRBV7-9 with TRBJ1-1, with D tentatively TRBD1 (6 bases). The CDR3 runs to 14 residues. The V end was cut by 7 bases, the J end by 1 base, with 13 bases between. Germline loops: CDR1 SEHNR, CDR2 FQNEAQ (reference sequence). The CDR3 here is CASKMGHQNTEAFF. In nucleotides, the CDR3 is TGTGCCAGCAAGATGGGACACCAGAACACTGAAGCTTTCTTT.

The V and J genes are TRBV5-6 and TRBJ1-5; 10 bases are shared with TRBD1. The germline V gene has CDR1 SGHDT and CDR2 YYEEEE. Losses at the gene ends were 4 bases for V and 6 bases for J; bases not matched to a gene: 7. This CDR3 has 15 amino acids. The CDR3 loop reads CASSRDRGGTQPQHF. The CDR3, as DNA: TGTGCCAGCAGCAGGGACAGGGGAGGAACTCAGCCCCAGCATTTT.

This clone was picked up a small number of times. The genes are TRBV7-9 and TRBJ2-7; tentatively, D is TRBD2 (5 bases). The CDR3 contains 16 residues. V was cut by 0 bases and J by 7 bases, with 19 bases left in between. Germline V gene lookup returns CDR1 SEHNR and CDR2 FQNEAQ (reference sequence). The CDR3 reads CASSLAKGLRAEEQYF. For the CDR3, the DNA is TGTGCCAGCAGCTTAGCGAAAGGACTCCGGGCGGAGGAGCAGTACTTC.

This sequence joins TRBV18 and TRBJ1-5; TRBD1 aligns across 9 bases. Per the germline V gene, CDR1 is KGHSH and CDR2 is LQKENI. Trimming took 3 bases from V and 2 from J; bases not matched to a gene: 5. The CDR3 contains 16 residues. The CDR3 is CASSPGQGMGNQPQHF. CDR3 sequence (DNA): TGTGCCAGCTCACCGGGACAGGGTATGGGCAATCAGCCCCAGCATTTT.

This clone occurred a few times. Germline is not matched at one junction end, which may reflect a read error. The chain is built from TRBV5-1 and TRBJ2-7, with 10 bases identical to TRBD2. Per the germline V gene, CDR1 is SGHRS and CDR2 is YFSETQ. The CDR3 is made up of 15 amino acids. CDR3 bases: TGCGCCAGCAGCACCTCTAGCGGGAGCTCCCACGAGCAGTACTTC. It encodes CASSTSSGSSHEQYF. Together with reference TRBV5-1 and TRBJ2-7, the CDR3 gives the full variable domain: KAGVTQTPRYLIKTRGQQVTLSCSPISGHRSVSWYQQTPGQGLQFLFEYFSETQRNKGNFPGRFSGRQFSNSRSEMNVSTLELGDSALYLCASSTSSGSSHEQYFGPGTRLTVT.

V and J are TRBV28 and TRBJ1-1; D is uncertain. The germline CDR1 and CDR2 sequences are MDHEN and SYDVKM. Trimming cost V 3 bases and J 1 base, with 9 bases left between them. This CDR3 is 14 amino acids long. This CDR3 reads CASSFYSTNTEAFF. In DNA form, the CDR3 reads TGTGCCAGCAGTTTTTACAGCACGAACACTGAAGCTTTCTTT. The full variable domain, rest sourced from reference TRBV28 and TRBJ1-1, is DVKVTQSSRYLVKRTGEKVFLECVQDMDHENMFWYRQDPGLGLRLIYFSYDVKMKEKGDIPEGYSVSREKKERFSLILESASTNQTSMYLCASSFYSTNTEAFFGQGTRLTVV.

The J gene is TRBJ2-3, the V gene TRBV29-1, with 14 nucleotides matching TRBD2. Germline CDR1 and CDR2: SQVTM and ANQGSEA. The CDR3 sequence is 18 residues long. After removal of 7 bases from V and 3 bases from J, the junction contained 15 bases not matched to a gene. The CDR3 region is CSDPGLAGVGRRTDTQYF. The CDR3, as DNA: TGCAGCGACCCGGGACTAGCGGGAGTAGGGAGAAGGACAGATACGCAGTATTTT.